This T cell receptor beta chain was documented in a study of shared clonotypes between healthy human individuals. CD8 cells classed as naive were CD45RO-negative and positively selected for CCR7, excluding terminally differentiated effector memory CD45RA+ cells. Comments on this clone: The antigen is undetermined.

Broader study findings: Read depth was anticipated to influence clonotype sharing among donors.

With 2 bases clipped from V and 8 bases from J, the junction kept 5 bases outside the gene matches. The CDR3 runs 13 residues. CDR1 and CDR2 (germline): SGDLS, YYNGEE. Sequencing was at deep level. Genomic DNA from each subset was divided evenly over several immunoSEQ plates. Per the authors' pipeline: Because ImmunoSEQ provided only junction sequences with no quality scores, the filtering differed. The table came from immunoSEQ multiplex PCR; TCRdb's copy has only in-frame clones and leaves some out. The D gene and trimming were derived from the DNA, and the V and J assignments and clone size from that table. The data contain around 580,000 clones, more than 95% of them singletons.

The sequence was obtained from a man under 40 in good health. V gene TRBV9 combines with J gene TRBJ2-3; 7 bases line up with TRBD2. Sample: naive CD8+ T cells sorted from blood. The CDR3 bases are TGTGCCAGCAGCGTTCCGGGACTAACTACGCAGTATTTT. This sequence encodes CASSVPGLTTQYF.